This entry lists 28 T cell receptor beta chains sequenced from one sample in a study of blood T cell repertoires in COVID-19. The data were produced by immunoSEQ multiplex PCR, yet TCRdb's version contains in-frame clones alone and is incomplete. There are about 70,000 clones in the sample; 75% to 90% occur only once, and around 10% lies in the top ten. Sequenced: peripheral blood. The receptors originated from a human donor in a cohort sampled during active COVID-19.

The chain has TRBV7-2 and TRBJ2-2, with D possibly TRBD1 on 6 matching bases. Germline V gene lookup returns CDR1 SGHTA and CDR2 FQGNSA. This CDR3 is 15 amino acids long. V was shortened by 2 bases and J by 5 bases, with 12 bases between the two germline ends. The CDR3 here is CASSLRGQSTGELFF. In nucleotides, the CDR3 is TGTGCCAGCAGCTTACGAGGACAGTCTACCGGGGAGCTGTTTTTT.

The chain uses TRBV18 and TRBJ1-3, with 10 bases lining up with TRBD1. CDR3 length equals 14 residues. V lost 3 bases, J lost 11 bases, and 7 bases stayed unmatched. Per the germline V gene, CDR1 is KGHSH and CDR2 is LQKENI. CDR3 bases: TGTGCCAGCTCACCCCCGGGACAGGGGCCTCCCATATATTTT. Encoded protein: CASSPPGQGPPIYF. Variable domain in full (rest from reference TRBV18 and TRBJ1-3): NAGVMQNPRHLVRRRGQEARLRCSPMKGHSHVYWYRQLPEEGLKFMVYLQKENIIDESGMPKERFSAEFPKEGPSILRIQQVVRGDSAAYFCASSPPGQGPPIYFGEGSWLTVV.

The chain has TRBV21-1 and TRBJ2-1; the D call in the table, TRBD2, was not verified against the DNA. TRBV21-1 is a listed pseudogene. The length of the CDR3 is 11 residues. CDR3 in amino acids: CASSNRNEQFF. CDR3 bases: TGTGCCAGCAGCAACCGCAATGAGCAGTTCTTC.

V is TRBV12-3 or TRBV12-4 and J is TRBJ1-4; D is unresolved. CDR3 length: 12 residues. Trimming cost V 8 bases and J 7 bases, with 11 bases left between them. Here the CDR3 reads CASSNEAEKLFF. As DNA, the CDR3 is TGTGCCAGCTCAAACGAGGCTGAAAAACTGTTTTTT.

The chain uses TRBV10-3 and TRBJ2-7; 10 bases are shared with TRBD1. The CDR3 is 13 residues long. Looked up from germline, CDR1 is ENHRY and CDR2 is SYGVKD. J lost 3 bases, V lost 9 bases, and 5 bases had no gene match. As DNA, the CDR3 is TGTGCCATGCAGGGGGACAGGGGCTACGAGCAGTACTTC. It codes for CAMQGDRGYEQYF.

V usage is TRBV18 and J usage is TRBJ2-1, with unresolved D. The germline V and J ends were trimmed by 8 bases and 14 bases, with 19 bases remaining between them. Per the germline V gene, CDR1 is KGHSH and CDR2 is LQKENI. CDR3 length: 12 residues. The CDR3 region is CASTDSSVWKFF. CDR3 coding DNA: TGTGCCAGCACCGACTCTTCGGTCTGGAAGTTCTTC.

The chain employs TRBV11-3 and TRBJ2-1; D is possibly TRBD1 (5 bases). This CDR3 is built from 13 residues. The germline V gene encodes CDR1 SGHNT and CDR2 YENEEA. Trimming removed 1 base from V and 10 bases from J, with 11 bases in between. DNA of the CDR3: TGTGCCAGCAGCTTAGCCAGGGCTGGAGAGCAGTTCTTC. Encoded protein: CASSLARAGEQFF.

V gene TRBV19 combines with J gene TRBJ1-1; TRBD1 matches 10 bases. Per the germline V gene, CDR1 is LNHDA and CDR2 is SQIVND (reference sequence). With 7 bases clipped from V and 3 bases from J, the junction kept 17 bases outside the gene matches. The CDR3 covers 18 residues. The CDR3: CASTRGGWTGGRDTEAFF. The CDR3 DNA reads TGTGCCAGTACCCGAGGGGGTTGGACAGGGGGTAGGGACACTGAAGCTTTCTTT.

The chain has TRBV11-2 and TRBJ1-1, with a tentative D call TRBD1 (6 bases). V was shortened by 8 bases and J by 10 bases, with 20 bases between the two germline ends. The CDR3 covers 13 residues. The germline CDR1 and CDR2 sequences are SGHAT and FQNNGV. The CDR3 sequence: CASSPTGGRAAFF. The DNA for the CDR3 is TGTGCCAGCTCACCTACGGGGGGCCGGGCAGCTTTCTTT.

The V call is TRBV11-1, the J call TRBJ1-6; 8 nucleotides agree with TRBD1. This CDR3 region has 14 residues. Germline V gene lookup returns CDR1 SGHAT and CDR2 FQDESV (reference sequence). Trimming cost V 4 bases and J 8 bases; bases outside gene matches: 4. DNA for the CDR3: TGTGCCAGCAGCTCGGACAGGGCCTATTCACCCCTCCACTTT. It encodes CASSSDRAYSPLHF.

V is TRBV5-1 and J is TRBJ2-3; TRBD2 aligns across 7 bases. V shed 4 bases, J shed 2 bases, and the junction held 1 base outside the gene matches. CDR1 and CDR2 (germline): SGHRS, YFSETQ. This CDR3 spans 13 amino acids. In nucleotides, the CDR3 is TGCGCCAGCAGCGGGGGGGACACAGATACGCAGTATTTT. It encodes CASSGGDTDTQYF.

The chain joins TRBV20-1 to TRBJ2-3, with D maybe TRBD1 (6 bases). CDR3 length: 15 amino acids. Trimming took 3 bases from V and 1 from J, leaving 14 bases between them. Germline CDR1 is DFQATT and CDR2 is SNEGSKA (reference sequence). The CDR3 protein is CSASKRAGGTDTQYF. CDR3 in DNA: TGCAGTGCTAGTAAACGGGCAGGGGGCACAGATACGCAGTATTTT.

This clone was found a few times. This chain joins TRBV3-1 (or the pseudogene TRBV3-2) and TRBJ2-2; 7 bases map to TRBD1. Germline-derived CDR1 and CDR2 are LGHDT and YNNKEL (reference sequence). V was pared by 4 bases and J by 8 bases, with 13 bases of the junction left unmatched. There are 16 residues in the CDR3. The CDR3 loop reads CASSPRNRQGPGELFF. DNA of the CDR3: TGTGCCAGCAGCCCGAGAAACCGACAGGGTCCGGGGGAGCTGTTTTTT.

A single count supports this clone. The chain joins TRBV2 to TRBJ2-7; TRBD1 matches at 10 bases. The J segment lost 2 bases and the V segment lost 6 bases, leaving 4 bases of the junction unmatched. CDR1 and CDR2 from the germline V gene are SNHLY and FYNNEI. This CDR3 comprises 14 residues. In DNA form, the CDR3 reads TGTGCCAGCAGGGGGGGACAGGGGACCTACGAGCAGTACTTC. Residues: CASRGGQGTYEQYF.

This chain uses TRBV24-1 with TRBJ2-1; TRBD2 matches 15 bases. The CDR3 length is 19 residues. The junction had 10 bases not matched to a gene; V was cut back by 5 bases and J by 3 bases. CDR1 is KGHDR, CDR2 SFDVKD, per germline. The CDR3 nucleotides are TGTGCCACCAGTGGTCAAGGGACTAGCGGGGGGAAGTTCTACAATGAGCAGTTCTTC. Residues: CATSGQGTSGGKFYNEQFF.

The chain uses TRBV7-9 and TRBJ1-2; TRBD1 matches at 8 bases. CDR3 length: 13 residues. J lost 7 bases, V lost 4 bases, and 5 bases had no gene match. Germline V gene data show CDR1 as SEHNR and CDR2 as FQNEAQ (reference sequence). The CDR3 is CASSYRGEGGYTF. The CDR3 DNA sequence: TGTGCCAGCAGCTACAGGGGGGAGGGTGGCTACACCTTC.

V is TRBV12-3 or TRBV12-4 and J is TRBJ2-3; D is possibly TRBD2 (5 bases). V lost 3 bases and J 3 bases, leaving 7 bases between the germline ends. This CDR3 comprises 13 residues. The DNA for the CDR3 is TGTGCCAGCAGTTTGGCGGGTACAGATACGCAGTATTTT. It is translated as CASSLAGTDTQYF.

The chain recombines TRBV9 with TRBJ1-4, with D possibly being TRBD1 (6 bases). Germline CDR1 and CDR2: SGDLS and YYNGEE. With 0 bases removed from V and 4 bases from J, the gap between germline ends came to 13 bases. The CDR3 has 16 amino acids. In nucleotides, the CDR3 is TGTGCCAGCAGCGTAGACAGGGCCGGCCGTAATGAAAAACTGTTTTTT. This sequence encodes CASSVDRAGRNEKLFF.

The V call is TRBV30, the J call TRBJ1-4, with TRBD1 matching 11 bases. Germline V gene data show CDR1 as GTSNPN and CDR2 as SVGIG (reference sequence). V was pared by 1 base and J by 1 base, with 11 bases of the junction left unmatched. CDR3 size: 19 residues. In nucleotides, the CDR3 is TGTGCCTGGAGTGCCCCGCCGGGACAGGGGGTTAGAACTAATGAAAAACTGTTTTTT. Translated: CAWSAPPGQGVRTNEKLFF.

The chain couples TRBV12-5 to TRBJ2-5; TRBD2 matches 7 bases. With V trimmed by 1 base and J by 5 bases, 10 bases remained unmatched. Looked up from germline, CDR1 is LGHNT and CDR2 is FRNRAP. The CDR3 is 16 amino acids. The CDR3 DNA is TGTGCTAGTGGTTTGGCGATAAAGACCGGGGGGGAGACCCAGTACTTC. Its translation is CASGLAIKTGGETQYF.

V usage is TRBV12-3 or TRBV12-4 and J usage is TRBJ2-1; D gene ambiguous. The CDR3 spans 13 residues. V gave up 5 bases and J gave up 4 bases, with 9 bases separating them. CDR3 in DNA: TGTGCCAGCAGTGCCACTCATTACAATGAGCAGTTCTTC. This gives the protein CASSATHYNEQFF.

This clone was detected many times. The V call is TRBV6-5, the J call TRBJ2-7; D is possibly TRBD2 (5 bases). Germline V lookup: CDR1 MNHEY, CDR2 SVGAGI. The CDR3 consists of 13 residues. Trimming left V 0 bases short and J 4 bases short, with 7 bases between. The CDR3 here is CASSYSRTYEQYF. CDR3 DNA: TGTGCCAGCAGTTACTCACGGACTTACGAGCAGTACTTC.

The chain couples TRBV4-1 to TRBJ1-1; 8 nucleotides align to TRBD1. CDR1 and CDR2 from the germline V gene are MGHRA and YSYEKL. The CDR3 length is 16 residues. V was clipped by 3 bases and J by 3 bases; unmatched bases: 9. In nucleotides, the CDR3 is TGCGCCAGCAGCCATGTCAGGGGGCGTGGGGACACTGAAGCTTTCTTT. This sequence encodes CASSHVRGRGDTEAFF.

The chain employs TRBV11-2 and TRBJ1-2, with 8 bases aligning to TRBD1. Germline-derived CDR1 and CDR2 are SGHAT and FQNNGV. Germline trimming cut 1 base from V and 8 bases from J; bases unmatched to any gene: 9. CDR3 length: 15 residues. The CDR3 protein is CASSLVPTGDWGYTF. Here the CDR3 DNA reads TGTGCCAGCAGCTTAGTTCCGACAGGGGATTGGGGCTACACCTTC.

The chain joins TRBV11-2 to TRBJ2-2; D gene uncertain. Trimming took off 1 base at V and 6 bases at J, with 3 bases between the two ends. The CDR3 length is 12 residues. Germline loops: CDR1 SGHAT, CDR2 FQNNGV. The CDR3, as DNA: TGTGCCAGCAGCTTAGCGGCCGGGGAGCTGTTTTTT. This encodes CASSLAAGELFF.

V and J are TRBV12-3 or TRBV12-4 and TRBJ2-2; D is perhaps TRBD1 (6 bases). The CDR3 totals 13 residues. V was trimmed by 6 bases and J by 1 base, leaving 6 bases between them. CDR3 residues: CASRQGNTGELFF. CDR3 DNA sequence: TGTGCCAGCAGACAGGGGAACACCGGGGAGCTGTTTTTT.

The CDR3 region is CAISDGVVNEAFF. CDR3 DNA: TGTGCCATCAGTGACGGGGTAGTGAATGAAGCTTTCTTT. The rearrangement joins TRBV10-3 to TRBJ1-1; D gene ambiguous. From germline, CDR1 is ENHRY and CDR2 SYGVKD. Trimming cost V 3 bases and J 7 bases, with 12 bases left between them. The length of the CDR3 is 13 residues.

This clone came up once. The CDR3, as DNA: TGCGCCAGCAGCCCCGGACTAGCGGGGGGCCAAGAGACCCAGTACTTC. Translating gives CASSPGLAGGQETQYF. The V and J genes are TRBV5-1 and TRBJ2-5, with 14 nucleotides matching TRBD2. The CDR3 spans 16 residues. V was clipped by 4 bases and J by 1 base; unmatched bases: 3. Germline loops: CDR1 SGHRS, CDR2 YFSETQ.